This TCR beta chain was documented in a study of glioma-infiltrating T cells. This clonotype occurred many times. Its antigen remains unidentified. Study-level findings and limits: Tissue-blood divergence was below expectation in non-neoplastic patients, above in gliomas.

TCR alpha and beta CDR3 regions were amplified from RNA using iRepertoire nested multiplex PCR. Tissue mRNA or PBMC total RNA, 100-400 ng, went into one-step reverse transcription and amplification. TCRdb itself ran the multiplex PCR reads through MiXCR, one entry per CDR3 protein. The sample shows some 180,000 distinct CDR3 sequences, over 30% of them seen only once. Germline values: CDR1 MDHEN, CDR2 SYDVKM. V was shortened by 6 bases and J by 2 bases, with 4 bases between the two germline ends. The CDR3 is 11 residues long. The specimen was glioma tissue, nonneoplastic brain tissue, or PBMCs (not recorded which). The genes are TRBV28 and TRBJ1-2, with unresolved D. The sequence was obtained from a human donor with low-grade glioma or glioblastoma, undergoing nonglioma brain surgery, or in good health (not recorded which). The CDR3 DNA reads as TGTGCCAGCAGGGCGAACTATGGCTACACCTTC. Protein product: CASRANYGYTF.